This T cell receptor (beta chain) was profiled in a study of cytomegalovirus exposure and HLA in healthy donors. It was with 60 Vbeta and 13 Jbeta primers that the PCR ran. Libraries were prepared by immunoSEQ multiplex PCR; TCRdb keeps only in-frame clonotypes and omits some of them. The top ten clones hold roughly 0.92% of a sample with roughly 110,000 clones, approximately 70% of them seen once. This clone showed up just a few times. The antigen is unknown. V trimming: 4 bases; J trimming: 4 bases; junction bases outside the gene matches: 7. This CDR3 spans 14 amino acids. Germline values: CDR1 GTSNPN, CDR2 SVGIG (reference sequence). Findings and caveats of the study: There were a few CMV-associated chains whose specificity for CMV antigens was confirmed in vitro. As a later analysis showed, several of the most significant clusters appeared to be linked to common viral pathogens. A cluster of highly shared sequence variants was likely a sequencing artifact.

The specimen sequenced was PBMCs. The V gene is TRBV30, the J gene TRBJ1-1, with 9 bases identical to TRBD1. The TCR was taken from a woman under 40 in good health and CMV-seronegative. Here the CDR3 reads CAWTFGQGPTEAFF. The CDR3 DNA reads as TGTGCCTGGACCTTCGGACAGGGGCCCACTGAAGCTTTCTTT.